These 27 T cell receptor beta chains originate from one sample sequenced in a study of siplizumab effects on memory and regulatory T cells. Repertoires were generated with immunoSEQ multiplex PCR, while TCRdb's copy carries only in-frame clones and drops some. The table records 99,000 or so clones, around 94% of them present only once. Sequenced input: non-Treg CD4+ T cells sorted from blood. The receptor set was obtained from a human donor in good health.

The CDR3 spells CASSVPGRGEQYF. Written as DNA, the CDR3 is TGTGCCAGCTCAGTGCCTGGCCGTGGGGAGCAGTACTTC. V is TRBV18 and J is TRBJ2-7, with D hard to call. The CDR3 sequence is 13 residues long. Trimming removed 5 bases at V and 7 bases at J, with 15 bases between. Germline values: CDR1 KGHSH, CDR2 LQKENI. Filled out from reference TRBV18 and TRBJ2-7, the complete variable domain reads NAGVMQNPRHLVRRRGQEARLRCSPMKGHSHVYWYRQLPEEGLKFMVYLQKENIIDESGMPKERFSAEFPKEGPSILRIQQVVRGDSAAYFCASSVPGRGEQYFGPGTRLTVT.

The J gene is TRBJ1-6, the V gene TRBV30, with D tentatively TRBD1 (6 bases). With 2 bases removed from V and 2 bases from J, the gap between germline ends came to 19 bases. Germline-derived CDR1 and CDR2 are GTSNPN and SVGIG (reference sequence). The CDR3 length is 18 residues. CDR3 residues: CAWSTYYLAGAYNSPLHF. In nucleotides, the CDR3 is TGTGCCTGGAGTACCTATTACTTAGCAGGGGCCTATAATTCACCCCTCCACTTT.

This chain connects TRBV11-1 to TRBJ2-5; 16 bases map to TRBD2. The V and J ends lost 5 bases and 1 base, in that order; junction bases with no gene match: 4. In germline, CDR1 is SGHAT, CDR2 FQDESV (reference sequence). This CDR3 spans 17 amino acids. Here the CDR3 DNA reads TGTGCCAGCAGCCGGGGGACTAGCGGGAGGGCCCAAGAGACCCAGTACTTC. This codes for CASSRGTSGRAQETQYF.

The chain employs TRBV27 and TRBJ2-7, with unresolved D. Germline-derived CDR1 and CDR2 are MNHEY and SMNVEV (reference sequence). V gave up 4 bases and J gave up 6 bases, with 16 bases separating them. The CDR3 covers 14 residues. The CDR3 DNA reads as TGTGCCAGCAGTTCCCGGACGGCCAAGGGCGAGCAGTACTTC. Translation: CASSSRTAKGEQYF.

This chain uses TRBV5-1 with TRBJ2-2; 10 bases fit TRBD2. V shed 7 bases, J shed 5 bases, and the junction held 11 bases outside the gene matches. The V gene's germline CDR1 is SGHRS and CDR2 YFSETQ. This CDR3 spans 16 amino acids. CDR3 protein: CASGHLAGGETGELFF. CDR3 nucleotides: TGCGCCAGCGGACATTTAGCGGGAGGAGAAACCGGGGAGCTGTTTTTT.

This chain's CDR3 is CASRSQGYEQYF. DNA of the CDR3: TGTGCCAGCAGAAGTCAGGGCTACGAGCAGTACTTC. This chain connects TRBV6-6 to TRBJ2-7, with D perhaps TRBD1 (5 bases). Germline CDR1 MNHNY, CDR2 SVGAGI (reference sequence). Deletions cut 6 bases from V and 3 bases from J, with 9 bases between. This CDR3 spans 12 amino acids.

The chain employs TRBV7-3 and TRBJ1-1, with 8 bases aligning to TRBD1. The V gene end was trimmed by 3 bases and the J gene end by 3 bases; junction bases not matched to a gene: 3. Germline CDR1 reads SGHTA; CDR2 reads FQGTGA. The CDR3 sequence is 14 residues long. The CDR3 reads CASSFRGRDTEAFF. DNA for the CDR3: TGTGCCAGCAGCTTCAGGGGGCGGGACACTGAAGCTTTCTTT. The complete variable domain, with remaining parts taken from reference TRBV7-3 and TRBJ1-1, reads GAGVSQTPSNKVTEKGKYVELRCDPISGHTALYWYRQSLGQGPEFLIYFQGTGAADDSGLPNDRFFAVRPEGSVSTLKIQRTERGDSAVYLCASSFRGRDTEAFFGQGTRLTVV.

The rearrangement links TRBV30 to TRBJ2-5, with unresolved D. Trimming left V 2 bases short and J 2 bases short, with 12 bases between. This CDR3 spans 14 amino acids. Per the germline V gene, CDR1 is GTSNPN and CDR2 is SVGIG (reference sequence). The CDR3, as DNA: TGTGCCTGGAGTAACCGACCGAGTCAAGAGACCCAGTACTTC. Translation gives CAWSNRPSQETQYF. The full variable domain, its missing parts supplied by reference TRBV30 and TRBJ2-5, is SQTIHQWPATLVQPVGSPLSLECTVEGTSNPNLYWYRQAAGRGLQLLFYSVGIGQISSEVPQNLSASRPQDRQFILSSKKLLLSDSGFYLCAWSNRPSQETQYFGPGTRLLVL.

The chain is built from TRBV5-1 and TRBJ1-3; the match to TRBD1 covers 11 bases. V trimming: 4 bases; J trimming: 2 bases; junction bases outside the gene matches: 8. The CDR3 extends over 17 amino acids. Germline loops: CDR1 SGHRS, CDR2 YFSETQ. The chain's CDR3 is CASSTGQGAWTGNTIYF. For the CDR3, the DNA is TGCGCCAGCAGCACCGGACAGGGGGCTTGGACTGGAAACACCATATATTTT. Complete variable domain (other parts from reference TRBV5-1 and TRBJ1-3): KAGVTQTPRYLIKTRGQQVTLSCSPISGHRSVSWYQQTPGQGLQFLFEYFSETQRNKGNFPGRFSGRQFSNSRSEMNVSTLELGDSALYLCASSTGQGAWTGNTIYFGEGSWLTVV.

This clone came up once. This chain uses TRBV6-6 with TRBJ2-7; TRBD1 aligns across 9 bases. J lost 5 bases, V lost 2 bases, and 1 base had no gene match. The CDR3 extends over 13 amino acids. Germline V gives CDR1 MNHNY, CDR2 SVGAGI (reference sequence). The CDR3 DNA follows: TGTGCCAGCAGTTACGACAGGGGGAACGAGCAGTACTTC. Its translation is CASSYDRGNEQYF.

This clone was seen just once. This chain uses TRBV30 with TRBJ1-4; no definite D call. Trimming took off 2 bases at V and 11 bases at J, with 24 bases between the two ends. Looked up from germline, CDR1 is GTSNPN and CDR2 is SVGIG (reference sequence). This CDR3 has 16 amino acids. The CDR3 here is CAWSSLSGRSIFKLFF. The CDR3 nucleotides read TGTGCCTGGAGTTCCCTCTCCGGGCGAAGTATTTTTAAACTGTTTTTT.

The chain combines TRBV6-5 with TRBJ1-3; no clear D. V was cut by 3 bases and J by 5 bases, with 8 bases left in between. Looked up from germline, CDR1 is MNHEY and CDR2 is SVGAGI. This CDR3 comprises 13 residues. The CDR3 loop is CASSYGSRNTIYF. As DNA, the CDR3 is TGTGCCAGCAGTTATGGCAGTCGAAACACCATATATTTT.

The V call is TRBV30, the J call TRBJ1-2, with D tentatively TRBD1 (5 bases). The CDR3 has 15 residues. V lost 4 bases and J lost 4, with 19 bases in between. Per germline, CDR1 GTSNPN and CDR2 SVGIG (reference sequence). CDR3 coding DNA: TGTGCCTGGACCCCTGCTTTCAGGGCCGTCTATGGCTACACCTTC. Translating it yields CAWTPAFRAVYGYTF.

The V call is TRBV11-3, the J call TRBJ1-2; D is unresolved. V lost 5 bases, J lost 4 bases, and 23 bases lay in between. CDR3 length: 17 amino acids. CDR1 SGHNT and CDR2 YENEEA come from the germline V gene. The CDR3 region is CASSPLVKGREGYGYTF. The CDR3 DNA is TGTGCCAGCAGCCCCCTCGTAAAGGGCCGGGAAGGCTATGGCTACACCTTC.

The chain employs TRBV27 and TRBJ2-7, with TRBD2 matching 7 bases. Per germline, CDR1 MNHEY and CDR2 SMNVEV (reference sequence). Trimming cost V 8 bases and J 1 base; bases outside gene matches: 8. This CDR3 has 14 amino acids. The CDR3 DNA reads TGTGCCAGCCGGCGGACTAGAGGATCCTACGAGCAGTACTTC. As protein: CASRRTRGSYEQYF.

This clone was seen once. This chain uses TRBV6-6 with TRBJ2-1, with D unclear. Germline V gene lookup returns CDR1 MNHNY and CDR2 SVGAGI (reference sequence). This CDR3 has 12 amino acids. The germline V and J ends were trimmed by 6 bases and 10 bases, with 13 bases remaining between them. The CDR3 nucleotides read TGTGCCAGCAGCGTAAACGGTAGAGAGCAGTTCTTC. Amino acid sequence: CASSVNGREQFF.

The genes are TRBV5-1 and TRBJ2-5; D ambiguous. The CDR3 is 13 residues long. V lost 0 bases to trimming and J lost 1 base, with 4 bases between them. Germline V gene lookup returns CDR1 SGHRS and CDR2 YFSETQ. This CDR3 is CASSLGIQETQYF. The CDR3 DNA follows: TGCGCCAGCAGCTTGGGTATCCAAGAGACCCAGTACTTC.

For the CDR3, the DNA is TGTGCCAGCAGCCGTCTAGGCGGGGAGCTGTTTTTT. Translating gives CASSRLGGELFF. This chain connects TRBV6-5 to TRBJ2-2; D gene ambiguous. This CDR3 region has 12 residues. V lost 6 bases to trimming and J lost 7 bases, with 9 bases between them. The germline V gene has CDR1 MNHEY and CDR2 SVGAGI.

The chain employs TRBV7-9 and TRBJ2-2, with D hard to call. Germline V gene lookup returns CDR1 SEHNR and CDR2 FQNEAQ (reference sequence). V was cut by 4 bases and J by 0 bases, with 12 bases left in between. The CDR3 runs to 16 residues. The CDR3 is CASSSKMYTNTGELFF. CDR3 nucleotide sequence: TGTGCCAGCAGCTCTAAAATGTACACGAACACCGGGGAGCTGTTTTTT.

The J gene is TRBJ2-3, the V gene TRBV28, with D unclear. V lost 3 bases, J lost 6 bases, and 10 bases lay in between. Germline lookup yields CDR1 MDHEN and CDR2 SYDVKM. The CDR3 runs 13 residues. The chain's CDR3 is CASSLPGRDTQYF. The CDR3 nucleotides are TGTGCCAGCAGTTTGCCCGGTAGGGATACGCAGTATTTT.

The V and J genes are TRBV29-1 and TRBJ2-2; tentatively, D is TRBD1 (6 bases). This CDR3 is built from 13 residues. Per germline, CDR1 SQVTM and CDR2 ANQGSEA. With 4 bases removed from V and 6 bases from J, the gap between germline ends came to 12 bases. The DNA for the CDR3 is TGCAGCGTTGGGGGGCCCCTGGCCGGGGAGCTGTTTTTT. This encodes CSVGGPLAGELFF.

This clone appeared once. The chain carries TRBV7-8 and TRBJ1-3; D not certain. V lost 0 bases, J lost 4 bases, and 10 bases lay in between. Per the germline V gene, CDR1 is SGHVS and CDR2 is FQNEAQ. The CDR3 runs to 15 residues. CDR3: CASSLAGPRGNTIYF. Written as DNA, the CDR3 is TGTGCCAGCAGCTTAGCCGGGCCACGGGGAAACACCATATATTTT. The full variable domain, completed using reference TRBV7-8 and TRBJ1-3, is GAGVSQSPRYKVAKRGQDVALRCDPISGHVSLFWYQQALGQGPEFLTYFQNEAQLDKSGLPSDRFFAERPEGSVSTLKIQRTQQEDSAVYLCASSLAGPRGNTIYFGEGSWLTVV.

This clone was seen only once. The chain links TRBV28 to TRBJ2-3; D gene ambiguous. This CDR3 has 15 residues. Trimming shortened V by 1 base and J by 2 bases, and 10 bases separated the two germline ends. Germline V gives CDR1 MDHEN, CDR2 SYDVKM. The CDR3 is CASSLFLLATDTQYF. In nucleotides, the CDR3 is TGTGCCAGCAGTTTATTCCTGTTAGCCACAGATACGCAGTATTTT.

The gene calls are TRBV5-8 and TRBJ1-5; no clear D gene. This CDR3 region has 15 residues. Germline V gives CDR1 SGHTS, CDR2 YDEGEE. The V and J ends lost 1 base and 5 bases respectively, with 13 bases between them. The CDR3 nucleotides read TGTGCCAGCAGCTTGTCTGTAACAAATTATCAGCCCCAGCATTTT. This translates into CASSLSVTNYQPQHF. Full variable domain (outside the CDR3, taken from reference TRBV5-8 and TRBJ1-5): EAGVTQSPTHLIKTRGQQATLRCSPISGHTSVYWYQQALGLGLQFLLWYDEGEERNRGNFPPRFSGRQFPNYSSELNVNALELEDSALYLCASSLSVTNYQPQHFGDGTRLSIL.

The CDR3 protein is CASNQIGQGAPGELFF. CDR3 DNA: TGCGCCAGCAACCAAATAGGACAGGGGGCGCCCGGGGAGCTGTTTTTT. The rearrangement links TRBV5-1 to TRBJ2-2; TRBD1 matches at 11 bases. There are 16 residues in the CDR3. V shed 6 bases and J 6 bases; nucleotides not matched to a gene: 10. Germline CDR1 SGHRS, CDR2 YFSETQ.

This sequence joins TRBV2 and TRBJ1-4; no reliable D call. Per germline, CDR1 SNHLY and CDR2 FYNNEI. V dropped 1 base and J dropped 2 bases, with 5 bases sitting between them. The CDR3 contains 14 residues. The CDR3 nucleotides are TGTGCCAGCAGTGAAGACAGCACTAATGAAAAACTGTTTTTT. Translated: CASSEDSTNEKLFF.

The CDR3 reads CASSSSGTARSNQPQHF. CDR3 bases: TGTGCCAGCAGCAGTTCAGGGACTGCCCGGAGCAATCAGCCCCAGCATTTT. The chain has TRBV21-1 and TRBJ1-5. TRBV21-1 is designated a pseudogene. The CDR3 runs to 17 residues.